The next 15 T cell receptor beta chains were all read from a single sample in a study of T cell responses to AZD1222 COVID-19 vaccine. This table comes from immunoSEQ multiplex PCR, and its TCRdb copy is limited to in-frame clones, with some not included. Counted here are some 150,000 clones, approximately 90% occurring once; the ten biggest clones make up 4% to 6%. This sample comprised peripheral blood, obtained on day 0 of AZD1222 vaccination. Receptors originate from an adult in good health.

J is TRBJ2-7 and V is TRBV7-2; D is unresolved. Trimming removed 5 bases from V and 2 bases from J, with 7 bases in between. Germline V CDR1 and CDR2: SGHTA, FQGNSA. The CDR3 has 12 amino acids. DNA for the CDR3: TGTGCCAGCAGCCTCGTCCCCTACGAGCAGTACTTC. Translating gives CASSLVPYEQYF.

The gene calls are TRBV9 and TRBJ2-3; the match to TRBD2 covers 12 bases. Germline trimming cut 4 bases from V and 4 bases from J; bases unmatched to any gene: 4. CDR1 is SGDLS, CDR2 YYNGEE, per germline. This CDR3 is built from 15 residues. The CDR3 region has the DNA TGTGCCAGCAGCCCGGGACTAGCGGGTTCAGATACGCAGTATTTT. Its protein product is CASSPGLAGSDTQYF.

The chain links TRBV9 to TRBJ2-1, with a tentative D call TRBD2 (6 bases). The V and J ends lost 0 bases and 5 bases respectively, with 9 bases between them. The length of the CDR3 is 14 residues. The germline V gene encodes CDR1 SGDLS and CDR2 YYNGEE. The CDR3 is CASSVGGGNNEQFF. The CDR3 DNA reads as TGTGCCAGCAGCGTAGGGGGAGGCAACAATGAGCAGTTCTTC.

This clone was found once. The gene calls are TRBV4-2 and TRBJ2-1, with 11 bases matching TRBD2. Germline CDR1 reads LGHNA; CDR2 reads YNFKEQ. V shed 4 bases, J shed 6 bases, and the junction held 5 bases outside the gene matches. The CDR3 is 15 residues long. CDR3 DNA: TGTGCCAGCAGCCCTCTAGCGGGAGGCTTCAATGAGCAGTTCTTC. It codes for CASSPLAGGFNEQFF.

This chain links TRBV5-4 with TRBJ2-7; 10 bases fit TRBD1. Germline V gene data show CDR1 as SGHNT and CDR2 as YYREEE (reference sequence). J was trimmed by 6 bases and V by 2 bases; bases with no gene match: 8. The CDR3 totals 15 residues. CDR3 nucleotide sequence: TGTGCCAGCAGCTTATTGGGACAGGGGAGAAGCGAGCAGTACTTC. Amino acids: CASSLLGQGRSEQYF. Full variable domain (remainder filled in from reference TRBV5-4 and TRBJ2-7): ETGVTQSPTHLIKTRGQQVTLRCSSQSGHNTVSWYQQALGQGPQFIFQYYREEENGRGNFPPRFSGLQFPNYSSELNVNALELDDSALYLCASSLLGQGRSEQYFGPGTRLTVT.

The V call is TRBV27, the J call TRBJ2-7, with 8 bases aligning to TRBD2. The CDR3 extends over 17 amino acids. J lost 3 bases, V lost 1 base, and 11 bases had no gene match. The germline CDR1 and CDR2 sequences are MNHEY and SMNVEV (reference sequence). CDR3 coding DNA: TGTGCCAGCAGTTTATATCTGCGAGCGGGAGCCCGCTACGAGCAGTACTTC. Translated: CASSLYLRAGARYEQYF.

The CDR3 DNA reads as TGTGCCAGCAGCCGACTAGCGCCGACCGGGGAGCTGTTTTTT. Its translation: CASSRLAPTGELFF. J is TRBJ2-2 and V is TRBV14; 8 bases map to TRBD2. The CDR3 is 14 residues long. With 4 bases clipped from V and 5 bases from J, the junction kept 3 bases outside the gene matches. Germline values: CDR1 SGHDN, CDR2 FVKESK. Based on the CDR3 plus reference TRBV14 and TRBJ2-2, the full variable domain is EAGVTQFPSHSVIEKGQTVTLRCDPISGHDNLYWYRRVMGKEIKFLLHFVKESKQDESGMPNNRFLAERTGGTYSTLKVQPAELEDSGVYFCASSRLAPTGELFFGEGSRLTVL.

This sequence joins TRBV2 and TRBJ2-1; 10 nucleotides match TRBD2. Germline V gene data show CDR1 as SNHLY and CDR2 as FYNNEI. The CDR3 totals 16 residues. After removal of 5 bases from V and 5 bases from J, the junction contained 9 bases not matched to a gene. Written as DNA, the CDR3 is TGTGCCAGCAGTAGGACTAGCGGAGGGGGGAACAATGAGCAGTTCTTC. Its protein product is CASSRTSGGGNNEQFF.

This sequence joins TRBV15 and TRBJ1-2; 9 nucleotides align to TRBD1. CDR1 and CDR2 (germline): LNHNV, YYDKDF (reference sequence). The V gene end was trimmed by 3 bases and the J gene end by 4 bases; junction bases not matched to a gene: 9. The length of the CDR3 is 16 residues. Here the CDR3 reads CATSSPQGAVVYGYTF. The CDR3 region has the DNA TGTGCCACCAGCAGCCCACAGGGGGCGGTGGTCTATGGCTACACCTTC.

The chain has TRBV6-2 or TRBV6-3 and TRBJ1-5; no firm D call. Germline CDR1 and CDR2: MNHEY and SVGEGT. CDR3 length: 16 residues. The ends were cut back, 4 bases at V and 2 bases at J, with 15 bases in the middle. The CDR3 reads CASSSRATERNQPQHF. The CDR3 DNA is TGTGCCAGCAGTTCTCGGGCTACCGAGCGCAATCAGCCCCAGCATTTT.

The chain uses TRBV3-1 (or the pseudogene TRBV3-2) and TRBJ1-1, with 7 positions matching TRBD1. V shed 2 bases and J 3 bases; nucleotides not matched to a gene: 0. Germline CDR1 LGHDT, CDR2 YNNKEL (reference sequence). The CDR3 is made up of 13 amino acids. Here the CDR3 DNA reads TGTGCCAGCAGCCAAACAGGGGACACTGAAGCTTTCTTT. This sequence encodes CASSQTGDTEAFF.

The chain has TRBV18 and TRBJ2-7; TRBD2 is a possible D gene (6 bases). Germline V gene lookup returns CDR1 KGHSH and CDR2 LQKENI. This CDR3 contains 15 residues. The V end was cut by 3 bases, the J end by 4 bases, with 16 bases between. CDR3 sequence (DNA): TGTGCCAGCTCACCGTACGCTAGCGCCAGGTACGAGCAGTACTTC. This translates into CASSPYASARYEQYF.

The gene calls are TRBV19 and TRBJ2-3; weak D call: TRBD2 (5 bases). V was shortened by 0 bases and J by 3 bases, with 16 bases between the two germline ends. The germline V gene has CDR1 LNHDA and CDR2 SQIVND (reference sequence). This CDR3 is 17 amino acids long. CDR3 DNA: TGTGCCAGTAGTATAGACGGTCGGGGATCGGGTACAGATACGCAGTATTTT. It codes for CASSIDGRGSGTDTQYF.

The chain joins TRBV7-2 to TRBJ1-2, with 10 bases lining up with TRBD1. Germline trimming cut 5 bases from V and 2 bases from J; bases unmatched to any gene: 5. This CDR3 is built from 15 residues. Per the germline V gene, CDR1 is SGHTA and CDR2 is FQGNSA. The CDR3 loop is CASSQRTGGNYGYTF. The CDR3 DNA follows: TGTGCCAGCAGCCAACGGACAGGGGGGAACTATGGCTACACCTTC.

The chain recombines TRBV19 with TRBJ2-1, with TRBD2 matching 9 bases. CDR3 length: 16 residues. The junction had 5 bases not matched to a gene; V was cut back by 3 bases and J by 2 bases. The germline CDR1 and CDR2 sequences are LNHDA and SQIVND (reference sequence). CDR3 in DNA: TGTGCCAGTAGTATGATAGGCGGGGGGGCCTACAATGAGCAGTTCTTC. Protein product: CASSMIGGGAYNEQFF.